This entry lists 30 T cell receptor beta chains sequenced from one sample in a study of metastatic and nonmetastatic thyroid tumors (dated by TCRdb to about 2020). No treatment had been received by any patient before thyroid surgery. Library construction relied on PCR. Sequencing relied on an Illumina HiSeq 4000. TCRdb ran its own pipeline on the public reads, namely fastp trimming at Q25 and MiXCR clone calling, and kept in-frame beta chains. In all, the sample holds around 16,000 clones, and around a third of those were seen once. The ten largest clones capture 9.5% to 15% of the sample. What was sequenced was tumor tissue. These receptor sequences come from a male donor with papillary thyroid cancer or a benign thyroid nodule (not recorded which). Some clones in this sample may be carry-over from other donors' samples.

CDR3 nucleotides: TGTGCCAGCAGTGTTGCTTCCTACGAGCAGTACTTC. It yields the protein CASSVASYEQYF. The chain recombines TRBV6-1 with TRBJ2-7; D gene uncertain. Germline loops: CDR1 MNHNS, CDR2 SASEGT. The CDR3 contains 12 residues. Trimming stripped 4 bases from V and 1 base from J, with 5 bases between.

This clone is classed as medium-sized. The chain couples TRBV7-3 to TRBJ2-2, with D uncertain. The V end was cut by 2 bases, the J end by 2 bases, with 6 bases between. The germline gives CDR1 SGHTA, CDR2 FQGTGA. This CDR3 spans 14 amino acids. CDR3 coding DNA: TGTGCCAGCAGCTTAGAAGGAAACACCGGGGAGCTGTTTTTT. Translated: CASSLEGNTGELFF.

This clone has only a few counts. This CDR3 is also generated by other DNA sequences in the sample. This sequence joins TRBV12-3 or TRBV12-4 and TRBJ1-1; 9 nucleotides align to TRBD1. The CDR3 is 15 amino acids. J lost 7 bases, V lost 5 bases, and 11 bases had no gene match. CDR3 sequence: CASSTRDRESNEAFF. CDR3 DNA: TGTGCCAGCAGTACGCGGGACAGGGAGTCTAATGAAGCTTTCTTT.

By share of the sample, this clone is medium-sized. This sample includes further DNA sequences coding for the same CDR3. The rearrangement joins TRBV12-3 or TRBV12-4 to TRBJ2-2; possibly TRBD2 for D (5 bases). This CDR3 is 14 amino acids long. V was shortened by 3 bases and J by 1 base, with 6 bases between the two germline ends. CDR3 region: CASSFSENTGELFF. The DNA of the CDR3 is TGTGCCAGCAGTTTTAGCGAGAACACCGGGGAGCTGTTTTTT.

Regarding this clone: This specimen includes other DNA sequences encoding the same CDR3. The chain carries TRBV6-1 and TRBJ2-7, with D perhaps matching TRBD1 (6 bases). Trimming took off 6 bases at V and 0 bases at J, with 12 bases between the two ends. There are 14 residues in the CDR3. Germline V gives CDR1 MNHNS, CDR2 SASEGT. CDR3 nucleotides: TGTGCCAGCAGCCGAGACAGGAACTCCTACGAGCAGTACTTC. It yields the protein CASSRDRNSYEQYF.

In this sample, this clone turned up a few times. Compared with germline, one end of the junction differs, possibly owing to a read error. V is TRBV10-3 and J is TRBJ2-7, with D possibly called TRBD1 or TRBD2 (5 bases each). The CDR3 has 14 residues. CDR1 is ENHRY and CDR2 is SYGVKD in the germline V gene. The CDR3 sequence is CAFSESRDRYEQYF. The CDR3 DNA follows: TGTGCCTTCAGTGAGTCAAGGGACCGGTACGAGCAGTACTTC.

This clone was counted at least ten times. The V and J genes are TRBV6-4 and TRBJ2-3; D is possibly TRBD2 (6 bases). V shed 6 bases and J shed 2 bases, with 12 bases lying between them. Germline CDR1 reads MRHNA; CDR2 reads SNTAGT. The CDR3 is 14 amino acids. CDR3 DNA: TGTGCCAGCAGCCGGCGGGGCTCCACAGATACGCAGTATTTT. It specifies CASSRRGSTDTQYF.

This clone was detected ten times or more. CDR3 sequence: CASSYLRGSNYIQYF. For the CDR3, the DNA is TGTGCCAGCAGTTACCTCCGGGGGTCTAATTACATTCAGTACTTC. V and J are TRBV6-5 and TRBJ2-4; possible D gene TRBD2, 6 bases. V was pared by 2 bases and J by 8 bases, with 16 bases between. The V gene's germline CDR1 is MNHEY and CDR2 SVGAGI. This CDR3 is built from 15 residues.

This clone was detected a few times. The chain carries TRBV6-1 and TRBJ2-7; the match to TRBD1 covers 7 bases. CDR1 and CDR2 (germline): MNHNS, SASEGT. The V gene end was trimmed by 5 bases and the J gene end by 3 bases; junction bases not matched to a gene: 7. The CDR3 has 14 amino acids. CDR3 residues: CASSNQGVGYEQYF. CDR3 DNA sequence: TGTGCCAGCAGTAACCAGGGGGTCGGCTACGAGCAGTACTTC.

This clone occurred a few times. This CDR3 reads CASSIGAANEQFF. CDR3 nucleotides: TGTGCCAGTAGTATAGGGGCAGCAAATGAGCAGTTCTTC. The V gene is TRBV19, the J gene TRBJ2-1; D remains ambiguous. The CDR3 is 13 residues long. Germline assignment: CDR1 LNHDA and CDR2 SQIVND (reference sequence). V gave up 1 base and J gave up 7 bases, with 8 bases separating them.

This clone turned up a few times. V and J are TRBV6-1 and TRBJ2-7; 8 bases match TRBD2. Germline lookup yields CDR1 MNHNS and CDR2 SASEGT. The V gene end was trimmed by 5 bases and the J gene end by 4 bases; junction bases not matched to a gene: 7. The CDR3 has 14 residues. The CDR3 here is CASSRPSGSYEQYV. The CDR3 nucleotides are TGTGCCAGCAGTCGACCTAGCGGGTCTTACGAGCAGTACGTC.

This clone has a handful of counts. The chain uses TRBV6-1 and TRBJ2-7; D is perhaps TRBD2 (5 bases). The ends were cut back, 6 bases at V and 3 bases at J, with 18 bases in the middle. The CDR3 runs 15 residues. Germline loops: CDR1 MNHNS, CDR2 SASEGT. The CDR3 sequence is CASSPGVGGVYEQYF. CDR3 bases: TGTGCCAGCAGCCCCGGCGTAGGAGGAGTCTACGAGCAGTACTTC.

V is TRBV28 and J is TRBJ2-5, with TRBD1 matching 10 bases. Germline CDR1 reads MDHEN; CDR2 reads SYDVKM. The CDR3 is 14 amino acids. V lost 5 bases to trimming and J lost 5 bases; unmatched junction nucleotides: 5. The CDR3 sequence is CASSPGTGAETQYF. Written as DNA, the CDR3 is TGTGCCAGCAGTCCGGGGACAGGGGCCGAGACCCAGTACTTC.

The chain recombines TRBV12-3 or TRBV12-4 with TRBJ2-3, with D possibly TRBD2 on 5 matching bases. The CDR3 contains 14 residues. Trimming cost V 5 bases and J 1 base, with 10 bases left between them. The CDR3: CASSPRVGTDTQYF. CDR3 in DNA: TGTGCCAGCAGTCCGAGGGTTGGCACAGATACGCAGTATTTT.

By sample fraction, this clone is medium-sized (0.01 to 0.1%). The chain carries TRBV18 and TRBJ2-3; 9 positions match TRBD1. V shed 4 bases and J 5 bases; nucleotides not matched to a gene: 7. Germline lookup yields CDR1 KGHSH and CDR2 LQKENI. This CDR3 has 15 amino acids. CDR3 residues: CASSRTGTGLDTQYF. In DNA, the CDR3 is TGTGCCAGCTCACGAACCGGGACAGGGTTAGATACGCAGTATTTT.

This clone appeared once. The chain uses TRBV4-1 and TRBJ1-3; D gene uncertain. Germline-derived CDR1 and CDR2 are MGHRA and YSYEKL. This CDR3 region has 17 residues. Trimming left V 0 bases short and J 0 bases short, with 12 bases between. The CDR3 DNA sequence: TGCGCCAGCAGCCAAGATAGGCGCGGCACCTCTGGAAACACCATATATTTT. Its translation is CASSQDRRGTSGNTIYF.

The gene calls are TRBV30 and TRBJ1-1, with D possibly TRBD1 on 5 matching bases. Germline V gives CDR1 GTSNPN, CDR2 SVGIG (reference sequence). CDR3 length equals 13 residues. V was shortened by 2 bases and J by 2 bases, with 9 bases between the two germline ends. The CDR3 DNA follows: TGTGCCTGGAGTTGGGGGATTAACACTGAAGCTTTCTTT. Translating it yields CAWSWGINTEAFF.

There are many counts of this clone. Its ends do not fully match the called genes, so a read error is possible. This rearrangement joins TRBV7-9 to TRBJ1-1; no clear D gene. Germline assignment: CDR1 SEHNR and CDR2 FQNEAQ (reference sequence). This CDR3 spans 14 amino acids. The CDR3: CASSPEVKNTGAFF. The CDR3 coding sequence is TGTGCCAGCAGCCCAGAGGTTAAGAACACTGGAGCTTTCTTT.

The genes are TRBV28 and TRBJ1-1, with D uncertain. V dropped 4 bases and J dropped 7 bases, with 7 bases sitting between them. The CDR3 runs 11 residues. Germline assignment: CDR1 MDHEN and CDR2 SYDVKM. As DNA, the CDR3 is TGTGCCAGCAGTTCGGGTATTGAAGCTTTCTTT. This gives the protein CASSSGIEAFF.

The V call is TRBV5-4, the J call TRBJ1-2; TRBD1 matches at 9 bases. J lost 0 bases, V lost 5 bases, and 5 bases had no gene match. The CDR3 is made up of 15 amino acids. CDR1 is SGHNT and CDR2 is YYREEE in the germline V gene (reference sequence). The CDR3 loop reads CASSSGTGTNYGYTF. The CDR3 nucleotides are TGTGCCAGCAGTTCTGGGACAGGGACTAACTATGGCTACACCTTC.

This clone is categorized as medium-sized. The V call is TRBV27, the J call TRBJ2-2; D is uncertain. The CDR3 sequence is 16 residues long. In germline, CDR1 is MNHEY, CDR2 SMNVEV (reference sequence). V dropped 0 bases and J dropped 1 base, with 9 bases sitting between them. The CDR3 DNA is TGTGCCAGCAGTTTATCGAGAGTTTTGAACACCGGGGAGCTGTTTTTT. As protein: CASSLSRVLNTGELFF.

In its sample, this clone ranks as medium-sized. V gene TRBV7-9 combines with J gene TRBJ1-1; D unresolved. Germline V CDR1 and CDR2: SEHNR, FQNEAQ (reference sequence). The CDR3 length is 16 residues. V was pared by 5 bases and J by 4 bases, with 20 bases between. The CDR3 reads CASSPSWASGSTEAFF. The CDR3 nucleotides are TGTGCCAGCAGCCCATCTTGGGCCTCGGGGAGCACTGAAGCTTTCTTT.

At least ten counts were recorded for this clone. A junction boundary mismatches the germline segment, possibly from a read error. The chain links TRBV28 to TRBJ1-5; D call uncertain. The CDR3 extends over 13 amino acids. Germline V gene data show CDR1 as MDHEN and CDR2 as SYDVKM. CDR3 DNA sequence: TGTGCTAGCAGTTACGATAGCAATCAGCCCCAGCATTTT. Translating it yields CASSYDSNQPQHF.

This clone was observed many times. The rearrangement joins TRBV6-2 or TRBV6-3 to TRBJ1-2; 10 nucleotides line up with TRBD1. V was pared by 2 bases and J by 4 bases, with 4 bases of the junction left unmatched. CDR3 size: 15 residues. From germline, CDR1 is MNHEY and CDR2 SVGEGT. CDR3 DNA sequence: TGTGCCAGCAGTTACCCGGGACAGGGGAGCTATGGCTACACCTTC. It specifies CASSYPGQGSYGYTF.

This clone has only one observation. The chain carries TRBV6-1 and TRBJ1-1; possibly TRBD1 for D (6 bases). CDR3 length: 13 residues. Germline CDR1 is MNHNS and CDR2 is SASEGT. V gave up 6 bases and J gave up 2 bases, with 10 bases separating them. The CDR3 region has the DNA TGTGCCAGCAGGGGGGCCCCTAACACTGAAGCTTTCTTT. Encoded protein: CASRGAPNTEAFF.

The chain links TRBV24-1 to TRBJ2-1; D remains unclear. There are 12 residues in the CDR3. V was trimmed by 5 bases and J by 7 bases, leaving 8 bases between them. Germline CDR1 reads KGHDR; CDR2 reads SFDVKD. CDR3 sequence: CATSGWSNEQFF. CDR3 nucleotide sequence: TGTGCCACCAGTGGGTGGAGTAATGAGCAGTTCTTC.

Concerning this clone: This is likely a read error, given that the CDR3 carries no conserved phenylalanine or tryptophan at its end. The limits of the CDR3 on the DNA are not certain, so only TCRdb's listed CDR3 is given. The chain joins TRBV19 to TRBJ2-3. The CDR3 length equals 13 residues, ends included. CDR1 and CDR2 (germline): LNHDA, SQIVND (reference sequence). The CDR3 is CASSHRSTETQDI.

The chain employs TRBV18 and TRBJ2-2, with D hard to call. This CDR3 has 16 amino acids. The V end lost 3 bases, the J end lost 9 bases, and 20 bases lay between the germline ends. Germline V gives CDR1 KGHSH, CDR2 LQKENI. DNA for the CDR3: TGTGCCAGCTCACCTACCCACCCCGACCTCAACTGGGAGCTGTTTTTT. Translation: CASSPTHPDLNWELFF.

The chain uses TRBV12-5 and TRBJ2-7, with D maybe TRBD2 (5 bases). From germline, CDR1 is LGHNT and CDR2 FRNRAP. The CDR3 is 13 residues long. V dropped 0 bases and J dropped 6 bases, with 9 bases sitting between them. CDR3 nucleotides: TGTGCTAGTGGTTTGGTGTCAGGAGGCGAGCAGTACTTC. The encoded protein is CASGLVSGGEQYF.

The rearrangement uses TRBV29-1 and TRBJ2-7; D is uncertain. The CDR3 loop spans 11 amino acids. CDR1 and CDR2 (germline): SQVTM, ANQGSEA. Trimming stripped 6 bases from V and 3 bases from J, with 9 bases between. CDR3 sequence reads: CSVGSNYEQYF. Here the CDR3 DNA reads TGCAGCGTGGGCTCAAACTACGAGCAGTACTTC.